Listed below are T cell receptor beta chains from one sample, sequenced in a study of blood T cells in healthy people across ages. In TCRdb, the 5' RACE reads were re-called with MiXCR into one record per CDR3 protein. The sample has 550,000 to 700,000 distinct CDR3 sequences, 27% seen once. Sequenced: blood. The source is a woman in her 70s in good health. CDR3s include the opening cysteine and the closing phenylalanine or tryptophan. The D gene is left open where the match is weak. For some rows the clone size is stated as once, few or many, or as a class when expanded; others skip it.

CDR3 protein: CASSWGLAEEETQYF; CDR3 DNA: TGTGCCAGCAGCTGGGGACTAGCGGAGGAAGAGACCCAGTACTTC; V gene: TRBV7-3; clone size: few; J gene: TRBJ2-5; D gene: TRBD2
CDR3 protein: CASSPGIINEKLFF; CDR3 DNA: TGTGCCAGCAGTCCAGGGATAATTAATGAAAAACTGTTTTTT; V gene: TRBV12-3/TRBV12-4; clone size: few; J gene: TRBJ1-4; D gene: -
CDR3 protein: CASSFDRGRPATDTQYF; CDR3 DNA: TGTGCCAGCAGCTTCGACAGGGGGCGGCCGGCCACAGATACGCAGTATTTT; V gene: TRBV7-9; clone size: few; J gene: TRBJ2-3; D gene: TRBD1
CDR3 protein: CAWRSGQISYEQYF; CDR3 DNA: TGTGCCTGGAGATCTGGACAAATCTCCTACGAGCAGTACTTC; V gene: TRBV30; clone size: once; J gene: TRBJ2-7; D gene: -
CDR3 protein: CASALAGGAGNIQYF; CDR3 DNA: TGTGCCAGCGCTTTAGCGGGGGGGGCCGGGAACATTCAGTACTTC; V gene: TRBV7-2; clone size: few; J gene: TRBJ2-4; D gene: TRBD2
CDR3 protein: CASSLEGPKQYF; CDR3 DNA: TGTGCCAGCAGCTTAGAAGGGCCGAAGCAGTACTTC; V gene: TRBV7-9; clone size: few; J gene: TRBJ2-7; D gene: -
CDR3 protein: CASSQDTGLAERLSSYNEQFF; CDR3 DNA: TGCGCCAGCAGCCAAGATACCGGACTAGCGGAGCGTCTGAGCTCCTACAATGAGCAGTTCTTC; V gene: TRBV4-1; clone size: -; J gene: TRBJ2-1; D gene: TRBD2
CDR3 protein: CASSPAVLGNTEAFF; CDR3 DNA: TGTGCCAGCTCTCCGGCCGTGCTCGGGAACACTGAAGCTTTCTTT; V gene: TRBV18; clone size: few; J gene: TRBJ1-1; D gene: -
CDR3 protein: CSASTGAYYNEQFF; CDR3 DNA: TGCAGTGCCAGTACGGGGGCCTACTACAATGAGCAGTTCTTC; V gene: TRBV20-1; clone size: few; J gene: TRBJ2-1; D gene: -
CDR3 protein: CAWKVFGGHHGYEQYF; CDR3 DNA: TGTGCCTGGAAGGTCTTTGGGGGGCACCACGGCTACGAGCAGTACTTC; V gene: TRBV30; clone size: -; J gene: TRBJ2-7; D gene: -
CDR3 protein: CASSDRTSGRLADTQYF; CDR3 DNA: TGTGCCAGCAGCGACCGAACTAGCGGGAGACTGGCAGATACGCAGTATTTT; V gene: TRBV7-2; clone size: -; J gene: TRBJ2-3; D gene: TRBD2
CDR3 protein: CASVLTVSSGANVLTF; CDR3 DNA: TGTGCTAGTGTCTTGACAGTATCCTCTGGGGCCAACGTCCTGACTTTC; V gene: TRBV12-5; clone size: -; J gene: TRBJ2-6; D gene: -
CDR3 protein: CATSRESFYEQYF; CDR3 DNA: TGTGCCACCAGCAGAGAAAGTTTCTACGAGCAGTACTTC; V gene: TRBV15; clone size: few; J gene: TRBJ2-7; D gene: -
CDR3 protein: CASSANSGTGFGGGYTF; CDR3 DNA: TGTGCCAGCAGCGCAAACTCCGGGACAGGGTTTGGCGGTGGCTACACCTTC; V gene: TRBV7-2; clone size: -; J gene: TRBJ1-2; D gene: TRBD1
CDR3 protein: CASSPGTGEYGYTF; CDR3 DNA: TGTGCCAGCTCACCCGGGACAGGGGAGTATGGCTACACCTTC; V gene: TRBV18; clone size: few; J gene: TRBJ1-2; D gene: TRBD1
CDR3 protein: CASSERGRVQPQHF; CDR3 DNA: TGTGCCAGCAGTGAAAGAGGCCGAGTTCAGCCCCAGCATTTT; V gene: TRBV6-1; clone size: few; J gene: TRBJ1-5; D gene: -
CDR3 protein: CASRRGSSSEQFF; CDR3 DNA: TGTGCCAGCAGAAGAGGTAGTTCGAGTGAGCAGTTCTTC; V gene: TRBV3-1; clone size: few; J gene: TRBJ2-1; D gene: -
CDR3 protein: CSVGQPEQFF; CDR3 DNA: TGCAGCGTTGGACAGCCTGAGCAGTTCTTC; V gene: TRBV29-1; clone size: -; J gene: TRBJ2-1; D gene: -
CDR3 protein: CASSPGDRRRNEQFF; CDR3 DNA: TGTGCCAGCAGCCCCGGTGATCGACGTCGCAATGAGCAGTTCTTC; V gene: TRBV28; clone size: few; J gene: TRBJ2-1; D gene: -
CDR3 protein: CASSSARENNEQFF; CDR3 DNA: TGCGCCAGCAGCTCCGCCCGGGAAAACAATGAGCAGTTCTTC; V gene: TRBV5-1; clone size: -; J gene: TRBJ2-1; D gene: -
CDR3 protein: CASSRDAVSGANVLTF; CDR3 DNA: TGTGCCAGCTCCAGGGACGCAGTCTCTGGGGCCAACGTCCTGACTTTC; V gene: TRBV18; clone size: few; J gene: TRBJ2-6; D gene: -
CDR3 protein: CSVVINANTGELFF; CDR3 DNA: TGCAGCGTCGTTATAAACGCGAACACCGGGGAGCTGTTTTTT; V gene: TRBV29-1; clone size: -; J gene: TRBJ2-2; D gene: -
CDR3 protein: CASSQGGGADGYTF; CDR3 DNA: TGTGCCAGCAGCCAAGGAGGGGGCGCGGATGGCTACACCTTC; V gene: TRBV3-1; clone size: -; J gene: TRBJ1-2; D gene: TRBD1
CDR3 protein: CSAPSSTETQYF; CDR3 DNA: TGCAGTGCTCCCTCTAGTACAGAGACCCAGTACTTC; V gene: TRBV20-1; clone size: few; J gene: TRBJ2-5; D gene: -
CDR3 protein: CSADGDSGGLRCYTF; CDR3 DNA: TGCAGTGCGGACGGGGACTCAGGGGGTTTGAGGTGCTACACCTTC; V gene: TRBV20-1; clone size: -; J gene: TRBJ1-2; D gene: TRBD1
CDR3 protein: CSAESSTDTQYF; CDR3 DNA: TGCAGTGCTGAGTCAAGCACAGATACGCAGTATTTT; V gene: TRBV20-1; clone size: -; J gene: TRBJ2-3; D gene: -
CDR3 protein: CSARDPGGGVTDTQYF; CDR3 DNA: TGCAGTGCTAGAGACCCCGGCGGGGGGGTCACAGATACGCAGTATTTT; V gene: TRBV20-1; clone size: -; J gene: TRBJ2-3; D gene: TRBD2
CDR3 protein: CASTQTGTGGSEQYF; CDR3 DNA: TGCGCCAGCACCCAGACCGGGACAGGGGGAAGCGAGCAGTACTTC; V gene: TRBV5-1; clone size: -; J gene: TRBJ2-7; D gene: TRBD1
CDR3 protein: CASKSSQETQYF; CDR3 DNA: TGTGCCAGCAAGAGCAGTCAAGAGACCCAGTACTTC; V gene: TRBV12-3/TRBV12-4; clone size: few; J gene: TRBJ2-5; D gene: -
CDR3 protein: CASSGGWGRGTDTQYF; CDR3 DNA: TGTGCCAGCAGTGGGGGGTGGGGGAGAGGCACAGATACGCAGTATTTT; V gene: TRBV6-1; clone size: -; J gene: TRBJ2-3; D gene: -
CDR3 protein: CASSRPGLSGGGADTQYF; CDR3 DNA: TGCGCCAGCAGCCGACCAGGCCTCAGCGGGGGGGGAGCAGATACGCAGTATTTT; V gene: TRBV4-1; clone size: few; J gene: TRBJ2-3; D gene: TRBD2
CDR3 protein: CASSDFYNYEQYF; CDR3 DNA: TGTGCCAGCAGCGATTTTTACAACTACGAGCAGTACTTC; V gene: TRBV2; clone size: -; J gene: TRBJ2-7; D gene: -
CDR3 protein: CASSLGDRLNTEAFF; CDR3 DNA: TGCGCCAGCAGCTTAGGGGACAGACTAAACACTGAAGCTTTCTTT; V gene: TRBV5-1; clone size: few; J gene: TRBJ1-1; D gene: TRBD1
CDR3 protein: CSAPRTGLETQYF; CDR3 DNA: TGCAGTGCCCCCCGGACAGGGCTGGAGACCCAGTACTTC; V gene: TRBV20-1; clone size: many; J gene: TRBJ2-5; D gene: TRBD1
CDR3 protein: CASSEGTVGEAFF; CDR3 DNA: TGTGCCAGCAGCGAAGGTACCGTGGGCGAAGCTTTCTTT; V gene: TRBV7-9; clone size: few; J gene: TRBJ1-1; D gene: -
CDR3 protein: CASSALPGQGLSTQYF; CDR3 DNA: TGTGCCAGCAGCGCCCTACCGGGACAGGGTCTGAGTACCCAGTACTTC; V gene: TRBV9; clone size: -; J gene: TRBJ2-5; D gene: TRBD1
CDR3 protein: CASSVDTDRGLYEQFF; CDR3 DNA: TGTGCCAGCAGCGTAGACACGGACAGGGGGCTGTATGAGCAGTTCTTC; V gene: TRBV9; clone size: -; J gene: TRBJ2-1; D gene: TRBD1
CDR3 protein: CASSLSTGSWETQYF; CDR3 DNA: TGTGCCAGCAGTCTTTCGACAGGTTCCTGGGAGACCCAGTACTTC; V gene: TRBV11-2; clone size: -; J gene: TRBJ2-5; D gene: -
CDR3 protein: CTSSFLQATGELFF; CDR3 DNA: TGTACCAGCAGTTTTCTCCAAGCCACCGGGGAGCTGTTTTTT; V gene: TRBV12-3/TRBV12-4; clone size: -; J gene: TRBJ2-2; D gene: -
CDR3 protein: CASSFGGGENYGYTF; CDR3 DNA: TGCGCCAGCAGCTTCGGCGGGGGCGAAAACTATGGCTACACCTTC; V gene: TRBV5-1; clone size: -; J gene: TRBJ1-2; D gene: -